This TCR beta chain is drawn from a study of blood T cell repertoires in COVID-19. On the study more broadly: From T cells, B-cell-depleted T cells, or PBMCs came the material, which was cDNA or gDNA.

Assay: immunoSEQ multiplex PCR; the TCRdb copy retains only in-frame clones and omits some. Among about 73,000 clones, roughly 84% were seen once, and the ten largest hold 5% to 6.5%. Deletions cut 0 bases from V and 9 bases from J, with 18 bases between. CDR3 length: 15 residues. Per germline, CDR1 SGHNT and CDR2 YYREEE (reference sequence). V gene TRBV5-4 combines with J gene TRBJ1-2; no reliable D call. This receptor was taken from a woman aged 55-69 years with acute or convalescent COVID-19. The specimen was peripheral blood. The CDR3 protein is CASSLELGRRNSYTF. The CDR3 DNA follows: TGTGCCAGCAGCTTGGAATTAGGTCGGAGGAACAGCTACACCTTC.